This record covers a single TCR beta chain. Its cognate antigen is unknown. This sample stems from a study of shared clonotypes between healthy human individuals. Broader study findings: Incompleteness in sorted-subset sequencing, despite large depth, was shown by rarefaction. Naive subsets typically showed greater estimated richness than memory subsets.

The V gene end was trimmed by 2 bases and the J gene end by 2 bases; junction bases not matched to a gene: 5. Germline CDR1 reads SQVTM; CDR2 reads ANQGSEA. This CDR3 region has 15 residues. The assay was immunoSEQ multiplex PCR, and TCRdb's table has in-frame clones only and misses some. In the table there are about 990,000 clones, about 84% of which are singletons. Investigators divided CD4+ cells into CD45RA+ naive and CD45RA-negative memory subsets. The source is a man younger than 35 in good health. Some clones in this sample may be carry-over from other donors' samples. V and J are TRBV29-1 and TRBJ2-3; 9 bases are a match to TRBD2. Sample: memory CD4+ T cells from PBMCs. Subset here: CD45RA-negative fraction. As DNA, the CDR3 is TGCAGCGTTGAAATACTGGGACTAGCCACAGATACGCAGTATTTT. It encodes CSVEILGLATDTQYF.